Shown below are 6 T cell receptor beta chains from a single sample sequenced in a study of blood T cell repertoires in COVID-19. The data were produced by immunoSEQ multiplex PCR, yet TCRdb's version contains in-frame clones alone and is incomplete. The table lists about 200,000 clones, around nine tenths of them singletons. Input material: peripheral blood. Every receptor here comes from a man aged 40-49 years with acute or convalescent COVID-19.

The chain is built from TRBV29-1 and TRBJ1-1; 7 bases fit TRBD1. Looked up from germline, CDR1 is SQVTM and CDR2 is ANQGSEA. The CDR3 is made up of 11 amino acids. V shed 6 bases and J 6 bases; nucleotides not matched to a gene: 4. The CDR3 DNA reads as TGCAGCGTCCTTGACAGGGCTGAAGCTTTCTTT. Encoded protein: CSVLDRAEAFF.

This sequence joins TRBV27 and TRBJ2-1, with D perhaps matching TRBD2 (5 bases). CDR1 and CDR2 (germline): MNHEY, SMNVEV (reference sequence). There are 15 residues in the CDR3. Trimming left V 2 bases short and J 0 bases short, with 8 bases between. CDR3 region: CASSLTGSSYNEQFF. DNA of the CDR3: TGTGCCAGCAGTTTAACGGGGAGCTCCTACAATGAGCAGTTCTTC.

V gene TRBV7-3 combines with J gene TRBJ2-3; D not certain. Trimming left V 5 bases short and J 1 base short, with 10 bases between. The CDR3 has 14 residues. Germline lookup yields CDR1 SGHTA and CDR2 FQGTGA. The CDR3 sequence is CASSPVTGTDTQYF. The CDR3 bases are TGTGCCAGCAGCCCTGTCACTGGCACAGATACGCAGTATTTT.

As DNA, the CDR3 is TGTGCCAGCAGCTTAGCGGCTAGCGGGGCGGGGGAGCAGTTCTTC. It encodes CASSLAASGAGEQFF. The rearrangement links TRBV11-3 to TRBJ2-1; TRBD2 matches 9 bases. Germline V CDR1 and CDR2: SGHNT, YENEEA. This CDR3 has 15 amino acids. J was trimmed by 10 bases and V by 1 base; bases with no gene match: 8.

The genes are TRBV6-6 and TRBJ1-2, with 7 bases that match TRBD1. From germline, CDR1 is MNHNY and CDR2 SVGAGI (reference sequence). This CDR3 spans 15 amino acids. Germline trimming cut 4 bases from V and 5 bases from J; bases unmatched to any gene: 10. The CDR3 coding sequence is TGTGCCAGCAGTTCCGCCTCTGCAGGGGGGTATGGCTACACCTTC. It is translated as CASSSASAGGYGYTF.

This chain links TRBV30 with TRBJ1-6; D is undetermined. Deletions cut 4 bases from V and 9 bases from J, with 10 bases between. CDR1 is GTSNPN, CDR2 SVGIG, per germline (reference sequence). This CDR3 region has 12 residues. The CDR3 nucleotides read TGTGCCTGGACGGGGTACGGTTCACCCCTCCACTTT. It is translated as CAWTGYGSPLHF.